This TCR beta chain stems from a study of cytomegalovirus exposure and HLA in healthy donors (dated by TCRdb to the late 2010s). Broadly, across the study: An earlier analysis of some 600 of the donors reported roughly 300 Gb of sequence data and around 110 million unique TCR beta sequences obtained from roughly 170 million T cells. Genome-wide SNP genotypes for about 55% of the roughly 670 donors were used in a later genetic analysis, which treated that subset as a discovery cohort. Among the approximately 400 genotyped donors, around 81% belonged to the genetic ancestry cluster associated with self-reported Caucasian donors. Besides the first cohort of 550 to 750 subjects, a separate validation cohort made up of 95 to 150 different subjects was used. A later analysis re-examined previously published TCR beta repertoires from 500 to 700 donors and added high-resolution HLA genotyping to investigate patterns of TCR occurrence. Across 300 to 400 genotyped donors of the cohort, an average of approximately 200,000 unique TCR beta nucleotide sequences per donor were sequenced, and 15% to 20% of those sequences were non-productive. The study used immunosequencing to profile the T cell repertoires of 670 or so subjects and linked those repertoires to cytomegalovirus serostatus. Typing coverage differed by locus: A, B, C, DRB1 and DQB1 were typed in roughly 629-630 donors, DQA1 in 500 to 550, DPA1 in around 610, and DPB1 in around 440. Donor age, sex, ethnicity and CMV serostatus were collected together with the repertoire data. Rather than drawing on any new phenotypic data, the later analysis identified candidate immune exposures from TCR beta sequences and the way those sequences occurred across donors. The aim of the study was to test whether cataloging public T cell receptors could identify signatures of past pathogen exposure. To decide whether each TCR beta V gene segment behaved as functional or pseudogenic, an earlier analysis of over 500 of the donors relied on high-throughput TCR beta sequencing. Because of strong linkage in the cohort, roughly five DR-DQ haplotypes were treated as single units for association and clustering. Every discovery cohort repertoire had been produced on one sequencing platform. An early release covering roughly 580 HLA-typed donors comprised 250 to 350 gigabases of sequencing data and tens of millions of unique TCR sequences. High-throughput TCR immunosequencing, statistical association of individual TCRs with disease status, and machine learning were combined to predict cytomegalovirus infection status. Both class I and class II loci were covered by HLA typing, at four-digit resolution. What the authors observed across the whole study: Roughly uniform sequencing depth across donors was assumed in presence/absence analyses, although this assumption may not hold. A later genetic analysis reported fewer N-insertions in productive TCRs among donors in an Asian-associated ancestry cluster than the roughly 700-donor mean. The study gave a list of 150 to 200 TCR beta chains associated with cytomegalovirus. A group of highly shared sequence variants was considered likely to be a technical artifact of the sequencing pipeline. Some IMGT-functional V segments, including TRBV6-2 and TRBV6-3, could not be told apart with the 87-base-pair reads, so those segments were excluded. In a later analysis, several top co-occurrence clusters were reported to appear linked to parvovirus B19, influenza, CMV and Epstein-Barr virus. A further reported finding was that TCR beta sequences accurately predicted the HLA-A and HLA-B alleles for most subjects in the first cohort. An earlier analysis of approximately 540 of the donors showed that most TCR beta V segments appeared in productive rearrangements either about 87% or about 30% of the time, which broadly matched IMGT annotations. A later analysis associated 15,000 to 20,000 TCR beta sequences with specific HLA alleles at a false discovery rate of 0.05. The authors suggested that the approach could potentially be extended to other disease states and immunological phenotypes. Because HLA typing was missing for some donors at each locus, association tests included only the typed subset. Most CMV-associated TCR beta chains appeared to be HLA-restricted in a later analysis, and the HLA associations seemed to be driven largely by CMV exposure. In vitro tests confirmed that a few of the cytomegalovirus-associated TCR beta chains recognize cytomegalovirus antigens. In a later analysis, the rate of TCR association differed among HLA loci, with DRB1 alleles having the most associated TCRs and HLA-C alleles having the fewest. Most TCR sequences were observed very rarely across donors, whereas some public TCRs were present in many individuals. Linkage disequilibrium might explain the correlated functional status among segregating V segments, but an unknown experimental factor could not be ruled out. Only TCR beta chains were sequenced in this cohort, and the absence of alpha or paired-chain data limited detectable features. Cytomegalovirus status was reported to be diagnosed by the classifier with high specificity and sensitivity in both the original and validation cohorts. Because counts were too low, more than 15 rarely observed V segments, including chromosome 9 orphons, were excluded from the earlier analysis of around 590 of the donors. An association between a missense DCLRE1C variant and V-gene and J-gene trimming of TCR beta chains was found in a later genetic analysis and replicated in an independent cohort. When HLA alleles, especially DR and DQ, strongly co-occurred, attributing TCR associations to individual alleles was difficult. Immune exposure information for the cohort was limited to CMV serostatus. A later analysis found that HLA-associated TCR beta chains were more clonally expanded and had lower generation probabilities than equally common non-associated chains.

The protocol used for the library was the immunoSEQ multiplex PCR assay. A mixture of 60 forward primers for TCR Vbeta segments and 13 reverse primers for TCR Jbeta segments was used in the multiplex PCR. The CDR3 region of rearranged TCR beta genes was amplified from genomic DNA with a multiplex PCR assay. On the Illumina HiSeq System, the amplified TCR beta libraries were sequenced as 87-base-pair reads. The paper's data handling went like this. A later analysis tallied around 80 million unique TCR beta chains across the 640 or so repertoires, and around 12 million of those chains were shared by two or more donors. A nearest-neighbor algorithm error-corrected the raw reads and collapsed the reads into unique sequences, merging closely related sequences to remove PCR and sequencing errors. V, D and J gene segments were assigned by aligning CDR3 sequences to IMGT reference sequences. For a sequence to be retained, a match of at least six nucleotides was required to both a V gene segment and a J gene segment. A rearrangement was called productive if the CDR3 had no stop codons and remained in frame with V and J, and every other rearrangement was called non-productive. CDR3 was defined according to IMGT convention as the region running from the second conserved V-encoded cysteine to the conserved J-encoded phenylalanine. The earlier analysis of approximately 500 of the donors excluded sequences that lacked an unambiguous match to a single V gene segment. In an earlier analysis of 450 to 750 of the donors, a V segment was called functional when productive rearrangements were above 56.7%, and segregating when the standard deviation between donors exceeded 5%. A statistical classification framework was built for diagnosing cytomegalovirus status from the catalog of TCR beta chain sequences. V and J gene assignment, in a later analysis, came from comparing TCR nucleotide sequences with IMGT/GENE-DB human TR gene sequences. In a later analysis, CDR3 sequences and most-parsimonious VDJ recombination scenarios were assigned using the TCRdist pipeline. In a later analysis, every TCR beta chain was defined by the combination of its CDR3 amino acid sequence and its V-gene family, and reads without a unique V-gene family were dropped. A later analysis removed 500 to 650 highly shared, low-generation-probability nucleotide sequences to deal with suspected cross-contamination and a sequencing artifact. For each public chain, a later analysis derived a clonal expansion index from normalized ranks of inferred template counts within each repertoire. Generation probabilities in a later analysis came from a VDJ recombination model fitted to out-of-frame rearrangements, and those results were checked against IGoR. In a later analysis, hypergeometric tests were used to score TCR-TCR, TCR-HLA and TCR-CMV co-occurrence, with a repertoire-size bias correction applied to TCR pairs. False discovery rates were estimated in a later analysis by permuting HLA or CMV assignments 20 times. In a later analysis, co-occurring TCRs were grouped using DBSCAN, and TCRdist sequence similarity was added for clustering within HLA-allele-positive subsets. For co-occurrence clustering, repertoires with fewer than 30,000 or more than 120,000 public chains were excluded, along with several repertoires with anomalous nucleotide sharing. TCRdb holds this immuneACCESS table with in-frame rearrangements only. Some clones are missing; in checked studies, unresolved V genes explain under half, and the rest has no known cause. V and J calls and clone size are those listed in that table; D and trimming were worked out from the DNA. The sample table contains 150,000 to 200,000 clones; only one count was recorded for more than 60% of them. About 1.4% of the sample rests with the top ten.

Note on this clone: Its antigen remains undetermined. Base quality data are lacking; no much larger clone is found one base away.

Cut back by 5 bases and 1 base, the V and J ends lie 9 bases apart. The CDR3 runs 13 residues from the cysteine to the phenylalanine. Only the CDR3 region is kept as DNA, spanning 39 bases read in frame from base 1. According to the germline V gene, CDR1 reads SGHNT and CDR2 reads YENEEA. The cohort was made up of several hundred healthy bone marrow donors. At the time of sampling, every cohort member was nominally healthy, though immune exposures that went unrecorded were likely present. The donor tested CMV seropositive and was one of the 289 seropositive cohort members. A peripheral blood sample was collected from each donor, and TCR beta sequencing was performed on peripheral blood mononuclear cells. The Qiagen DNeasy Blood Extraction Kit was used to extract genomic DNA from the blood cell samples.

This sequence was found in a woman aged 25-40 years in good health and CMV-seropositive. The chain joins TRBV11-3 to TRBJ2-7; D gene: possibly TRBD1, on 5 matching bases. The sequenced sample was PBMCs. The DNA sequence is TGTGCCAGCAGCCCGACAGCATCCTACGAGCAGTACTTC. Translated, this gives CASSPTASYEQYF.